Reported below is one T cell receptor beta chain. The method was immunoSEQ multiplex PCR; TCRdb's version includes in-frame clones alone and lacks a portion of them. The top ten hold over 6% of the sample, which has roughly 340,000 clones, 85% to 90% seen once. This specimen comes from a study of blood T cell repertoires in COVID-19. In the study overall: There were acute and convalescent COVID-19 samples, and they came from the United States, Italy and Spain.

Seattle enrolled patients during active infection and tracked them longitudinally. V shed 4 bases and J 2 bases; nucleotides not matched to a gene: 3. Germline V CDR1 and CDR2: KGHDR, SFDVKD. The CDR3 has 14 amino acids. The sequence was collected from a woman in her fifties or sixties with COVID-19, enrolled during active disease. Material for sequencing was peripheral blood. The chain uses TRBV24-1 and TRBJ2-5; TRBD1 matches 7 bases. The CDR3, as DNA: TGTGCCACCAGTGACCGGGACAGACAAGAGACCCAGTACTTC. Amino acid sequence: CATSDRDRQETQYF.